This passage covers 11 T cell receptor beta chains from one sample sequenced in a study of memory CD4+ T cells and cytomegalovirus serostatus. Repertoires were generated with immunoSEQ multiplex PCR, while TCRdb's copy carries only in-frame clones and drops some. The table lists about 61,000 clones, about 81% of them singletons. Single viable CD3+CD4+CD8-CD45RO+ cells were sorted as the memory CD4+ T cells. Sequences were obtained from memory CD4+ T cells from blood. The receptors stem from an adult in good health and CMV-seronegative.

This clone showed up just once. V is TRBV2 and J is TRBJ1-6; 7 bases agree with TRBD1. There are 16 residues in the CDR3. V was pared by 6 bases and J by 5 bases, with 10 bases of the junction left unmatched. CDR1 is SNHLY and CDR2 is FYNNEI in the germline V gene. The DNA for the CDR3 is TGTGCCAGCAGCCCAGACCCTACAGGGGATAATTCACCCCTCCACTTT. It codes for CASSPDPTGDNSPLHF.

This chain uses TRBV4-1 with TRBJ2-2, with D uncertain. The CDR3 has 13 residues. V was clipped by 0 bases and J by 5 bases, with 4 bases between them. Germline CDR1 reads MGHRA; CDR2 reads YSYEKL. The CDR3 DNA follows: TGCGCCAGCAGCCAAGATCGAACCGGGGAGCTGTTTTTT. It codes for CASSQDRTGELFF.

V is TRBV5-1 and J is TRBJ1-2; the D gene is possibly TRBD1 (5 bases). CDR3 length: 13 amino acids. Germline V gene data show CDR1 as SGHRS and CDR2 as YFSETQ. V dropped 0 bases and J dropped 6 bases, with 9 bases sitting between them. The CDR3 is CASSLGPRDGYTF. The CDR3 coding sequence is TGCGCCAGCAGCTTGGGACCCAGGGATGGCTACACCTTC.

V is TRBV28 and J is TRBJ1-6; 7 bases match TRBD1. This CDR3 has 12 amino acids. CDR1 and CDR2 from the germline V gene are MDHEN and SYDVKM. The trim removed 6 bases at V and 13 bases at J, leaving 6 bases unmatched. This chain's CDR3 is CASRGQVDPLHF. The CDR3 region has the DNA TGTGCCAGCAGAGGACAGGTTGATCCCCTCCACTTT.

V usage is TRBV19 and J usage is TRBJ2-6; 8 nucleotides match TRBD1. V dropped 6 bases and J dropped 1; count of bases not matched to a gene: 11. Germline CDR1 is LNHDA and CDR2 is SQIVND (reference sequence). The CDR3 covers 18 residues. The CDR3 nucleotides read TGTGCCAGTAGCCCGAAGGGGCAGGGGGCGTCTGGGGCCAACGTCCTGACTTTC. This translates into CASSPKGQGASGANVLTF. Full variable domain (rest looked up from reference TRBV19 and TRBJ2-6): DGGITQSPKYLFRKEGQNVTLSCEQNLNHDAMYWYRQDPGQGLRLIYYSQIVNDFQKGDIAEGYSVSREKKESFPLTVTSAQKNPTAFYLCASSPKGQGASGANVLTFGAGSRLTVL.

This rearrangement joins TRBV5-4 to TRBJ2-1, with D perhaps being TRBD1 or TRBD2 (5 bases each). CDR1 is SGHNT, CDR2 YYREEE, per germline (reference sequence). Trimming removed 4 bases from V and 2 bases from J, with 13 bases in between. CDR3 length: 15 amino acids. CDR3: CASSPPGRTYNEQFF. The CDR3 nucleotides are TGTGCCAGCAGCCCGCCGGGACGGACCTACAATGAGCAGTTCTTC.

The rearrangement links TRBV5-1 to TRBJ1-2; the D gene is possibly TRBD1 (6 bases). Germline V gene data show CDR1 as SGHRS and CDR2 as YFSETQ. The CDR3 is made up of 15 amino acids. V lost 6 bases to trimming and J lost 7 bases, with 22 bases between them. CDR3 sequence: CASTYLGRGLGGYTF. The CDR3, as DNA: TGCGCCAGCACGTATCTTGGCAGGGGATTAGGTGGCTACACCTTC. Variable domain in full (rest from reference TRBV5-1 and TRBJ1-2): KAGVTQTPRYLIKTRGQQVTLSCSPISGHRSVSWYQQTPGQGLQFLFEYFSETQRNKGNFPGRFSGRQFSNSRSEMNVSTLELGDSALYLCASTYLGRGLGGYTFGSGTRLTVV.

In DNA form, the CDR3 reads TGTGCCAGCAGCGCGGAGATGAACACTGAAGCTTTCTTT. Encoded protein: CASSAEMNTEAFF. The chain recombines TRBV5-8 with TRBJ1-1, with D unresolved. The CDR3 length is 13 residues. CDR1 is SGHTS, CDR2 YDEGEE, per germline. The V end was cut by 4 bases, the J end by 0 bases, with 7 bases between.

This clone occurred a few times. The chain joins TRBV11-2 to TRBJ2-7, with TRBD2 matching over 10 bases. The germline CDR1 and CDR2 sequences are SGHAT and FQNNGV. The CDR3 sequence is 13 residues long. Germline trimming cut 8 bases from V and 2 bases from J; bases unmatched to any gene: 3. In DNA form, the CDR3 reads TGTGCCAGCGGGCTAGCGGGAGCCTACGAGCAGTACTTC. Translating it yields CASGLAGAYEQYF.

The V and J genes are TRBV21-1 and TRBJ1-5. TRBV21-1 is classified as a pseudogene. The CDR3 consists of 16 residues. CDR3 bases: TGTGCCAGCAGCAAAAAAATGGGGAGTTGCGATCAGCCCCAGCATTTT. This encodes CASSKKMGSCDQPQHF.

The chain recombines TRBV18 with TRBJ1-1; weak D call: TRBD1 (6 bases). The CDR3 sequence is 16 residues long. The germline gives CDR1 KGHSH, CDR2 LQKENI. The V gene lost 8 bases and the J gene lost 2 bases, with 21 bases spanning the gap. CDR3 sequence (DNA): TGTGCCAGCACGCACTCGCCAGGGGTTAGAAACACTGAAGCTTTCTTT. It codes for CASTHSPGVRNTEAFF. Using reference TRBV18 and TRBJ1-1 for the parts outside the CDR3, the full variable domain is NAGVMQNPRHLVRRRGQEARLRCSPMKGHSHVYWYRQLPEEGLKFMVYLQKENIIDESGMPKERFSAEFPKEGPSILRIQQVVRGDSAAYFCASTHSPGVRNTEAFFGQGTRLTVV.